This T cell receptor (beta chain) was identified in a study of radiation and T cells in renal cell carcinoma. Study observations and caveats: From baseline, blood top tumor clonotypes peaked at 2 weeks post-radiation.

This clone was recorded once. Its specificity is unknown. Measured with immunoSEQ multiplex PCR; TCRdb has only the in-frame clones, and not every one. The data contain about 86,000 clones, around four fifths of them singletons. The time point is: blood 4 weeks post-SBRT, at nephrectomy. As to treatment: 15 Gy SBRT to primary tumor, nephrectomy 4 weeks later. Nephrectomy followed 15 Gy stereotactic body radiation by 4 weeks. CDR3 length: 14 residues. The J segment lost 6 bases and the V segment lost 4 bases, leaving 9 bases of the junction unmatched. From germline, CDR1 is SGHRS and CDR2 YFSETQ. The material sequenced was blood, taken from a patient whose treatment included radiotherapy and nephrectomy. The J gene is TRBJ2-7, the V gene TRBV5-1, with 8 positions matching TRBD1. The clonotype was recovered from a middle-aged man with renal cell carcinoma. CDR3 DNA: TGCGCCAGCAGCCAACAGGGGACAGGATCCGAGCAGTACTTC. Protein: CASSQQGTGSEQYF.